The 2 T cell receptor beta chains given below trace back to one sample, sequenced in a study of blood T cell repertoires in COVID-19. Data came from immunoSEQ multiplex PCR; TCRdb stores just in-frame clones and leaves some out. This sample has 100,000 or so clones, with 91% found just once. Sequenced: peripheral blood. Receptor source: a man aged 45-60 years with acute or convalescent COVID-19.

This clone was seen only once. This sequence joins TRBV5-4 and TRBJ2-7; D might be TRBD1 (6 bases). From germline, CDR1 is SGHNT and CDR2 YYREEE (reference sequence). This CDR3 has 13 residues. Trimming pared 1 base from V and 3 bases from J, leaving 8 bases between. The CDR3 region has the DNA TGTGCCAGCAGCTTGAGGGACAACTACGAGCAGTACTTC. It specifies CASSLRDNYEQYF.

This clone was recorded only once. The V and J genes are TRBV10-2 and TRBJ2-1; 14 bases map to TRBD2. This CDR3 is 16 amino acids long. Losses at the gene ends were 6 bases for V and 2 bases for J; bases not matched to a gene: 3. CDR1 is WSHSY, CDR2 SAAADI, per germline. The CDR3 nucleotides read TGCGCCAGCAGGACTAGCGGGGGGGCGGCCTACAATGAGCAGTTCTTC. The encoded protein is CASRTSGGAAYNEQFF.